These 28 T cell receptor beta chains originate from one sample sequenced in a study of cytotoxic CD8 clonotypes in ibrutinib-treated CLL. Generated by immunoSEQ multiplex PCR, the TCRdb table keeps only in-frame clones and is missing some. The sample has tens of thousands of clones, less than 75% seen once; the top ten hold approximately 14%. The material sequenced was PBMCs, taken after 12 months of ibrutinib treatment. These receptors were obtained from a human donor with chronic lymphocytic leukemia.

This chain connects TRBV10-2 to TRBJ1-2; D unclear. Trimming took 8 bases from V and 6 from J, leaving 13 bases between them. Germline lookup yields CDR1 WSHSY and CDR2 SAAADI. The CDR3 extends over 12 amino acids. The CDR3 region has the DNA TGCGCCAGCCGGACCCGAACGCATGGCTACACCTTC. The encoded protein is CASRTRTHGYTF.

The V call is TRBV4-1, the J call TRBJ2-3; D is undetermined. V was cut by 2 bases and J by 4 bases, with 13 bases left in between. Germline CDR1 reads MGHRA; CDR2 reads YSYEKL. This CDR3 spans 15 amino acids. As DNA, the CDR3 is TGCGCCAGCAGCCAACAGCGCACTCTCGCAGATACGCAGTATTTT. This encodes CASSQQRTLADTQYF.

A remark on this clone: One junction end does not reproduce the germline sequence, and a read error may be involved. V usage is TRBV6-8 and J usage is TRBJ1-2, with 10 bases lining up with TRBD1. The CDR3 contains 14 residues. Per the germline V gene, CDR1 is MNHGY and CDR2 is SAAAGT. The CDR3 DNA follows: TGTGCCAGAGTTGACAGGGGGCTTAACCATGGCTACACCTTC. Translated: CARVDRGLNHGYTF.

This clone turned up a few times. The chain links TRBV27 to TRBJ2-7; 8 nucleotides line up with TRBD2. The CDR3 runs 17 residues. Germline V gene lookup returns CDR1 MNHEY and CDR2 SMNVEV (reference sequence). With 6 bases clipped from V and 6 bases from J, the junction kept 19 bases outside the gene matches. The CDR3 coding sequence is TGTGCCAGCAGAATTTCCGGACGATCAGCGGGAGTGGGCGAGCAGTACTTC. Residues: CASRISGRSAGVGEQYF.

In its sample, this clone was seen a few times. The CDR3: CASSIDRGTRRLFF. The CDR3 DNA follows: TGTGCCAGTAGTATTGACAGGGGGACCAGGCGGCTGTTTTTT. V and J are TRBV19 and TRBJ1-4, with 9 bases matching TRBD1. The V and J ends lost 3 bases and 14 bases, in that order; junction bases with no gene match: 10. Germline V gives CDR1 LNHDA, CDR2 SQIVND (reference sequence). The CDR3 has 14 residues.

The chain joins TRBV5-4 to TRBJ2-7; TRBD1 matches 8 bases. Per the germline V gene, CDR1 is SGHNT and CDR2 is YYREEE (reference sequence). The CDR3 loop spans 15 amino acids. Losses at the gene ends were 0 bases for V and 6 bases for J; bases not matched to a gene: 8. The CDR3, as DNA: TGTGCCAGCAGCTTGGAGGTGCCAGGGGGCGGCGAGCAGTACTTC. This translates into CASSLEVPGGGEQYF.

Regarding this clone: The sample carries other DNA sequences with the same CDR3. This rearrangement joins TRBV19 to TRBJ1-1; D not certain. The CDR3 runs to 13 residues. The germline V gene encodes CDR1 LNHDA and CDR2 SQIVND (reference sequence). The V and J ends lost 3 bases and 3 bases respectively, with 8 bases between them. CDR3 DNA: TGTGCCAGTAGTATTCCGGGATACACTGAAGCTTTCTTT. Translating it yields CASSIPGYTEAFF.

This chain links TRBV11-2 with TRBJ2-3; 8 nucleotides align to TRBD2. Unmatched junction bases numbered 8, after V lost 5 bases and J lost 10 bases. This CDR3 comprises 13 residues. Germline V lookup: CDR1 SGHAT, CDR2 FQNNGV. CDR3 DNA sequence: TGTGCCAGCAGCGCCGGGACTAGTAGGGCGCAGTATTTT. Translating it yields CASSAGTSRAQYF.

The chain uses TRBV5-1 and TRBJ1-5; D is perhaps TRBD1 (5 bases). Germline assignment: CDR1 SGHRS and CDR2 YFSETQ. The ends were cut back, 0 bases at V and 9 bases at J, with 16 bases in the middle. The CDR3 sequence is 15 residues long. CDR3 region: CASSLVNRTSGPQHF. As DNA, the CDR3 is TGCGCCAGCAGCTTGGTAAACAGGACCTCAGGGCCCCAGCATTTT.

The CDR3 protein is CASSKHSRQRNEQYF. CDR3 coding DNA: TGTGCCAGTAGCAAACATAGCCGTCAGCGTAACGAGCAGTACTTC. The chain combines TRBV19 with TRBJ2-7; D gene unclear. CDR1 and CDR2 (germline): LNHDA, SQIVND (reference sequence). V lost 6 bases and J lost 5, with 20 bases in between. The CDR3 contains 15 residues.

The J gene is TRBJ1-4, the V gene TRBV11-2, with D possibly matching TRBD1 (5 bases). CDR3 length equals 16 residues. Trimming left V 2 bases short and J 8 bases short, with 18 bases between. The germline V gene encodes CDR1 SGHAT and CDR2 FQNNGV. CDR3 sequence: CASSLSFPGPWEKLFF. The CDR3 DNA is TGTGCCAGCAGCTTAAGTTTCCCGGGACCGTGGGAAAAACTGTTTTTT.

The chain employs TRBV14 and TRBJ2-1, with TRBD2 matching over 10 bases. Trimming cost V 1 base and J 7 bases; bases outside gene matches: 10. Per germline, CDR1 SGHDN and CDR2 FVKESK. The CDR3 runs 17 residues. DNA for the CDR3: TGTGCCAGCAGCCAAGTTGGGCTAGCGGGGGAAAGGAATGAGCAGTTCTTC. It specifies CASSQVGLAGERNEQFF. The full variable domain, in which reference TRBV14 and TRBJ2-1 provide the parts outside the CDR3, is EAGVTQFPSHSVIEKGQTVTLRCDPISGHDNLYWYRRVMGKEIKFLLHFVKESKQDESGMPNNRFLAERTGGTYSTLKVQPAELEDSGVYFCASSQVGLAGERNEQFFGPGTRLTVL.

The chain couples TRBV21-1 to TRBJ2-1; TRBD2 reflects the table's D call only, with no check against the DNA. TRBV21-1 is given as a pseudogene. This CDR3 comprises 17 residues. The CDR3 coding sequence is TGTGCCAGCAGCAAGACTAGCGGGGGCCCAATAAAGGATGAGCAGTTCTTC. It codes for CASSKTSGGPIKDEQFF.

This rearrangement joins TRBV5-6 to TRBJ1-5; unclear D gene. Germline values: CDR1 SGHDT, CDR2 YYEEEE. This CDR3 is built from 15 residues. Trimming shortened V by 6 bases and J by 0 bases, and 13 bases separated the two germline ends. The CDR3 here is CASKPGPYSNQPQHF. CDR3 sequence (DNA): TGTGCCAGCAAGCCGGGCCCTTATAGCAATCAGCCCCAGCATTTT.

This clone was observed many times. The chain joins TRBV7-9 to TRBJ1-1, with D unclear. The length of the CDR3 is 14 residues. With 5 bases removed from V and 2 bases from J, the gap between germline ends came to 12 bases. CDR1 is SEHNR, CDR2 FQNEAQ, per germline (reference sequence). CDR3 in DNA: TGTGCCAGCAGCCCCGGATTCCTAAACACTGAAGCTTTCTTT. Translated: CASSPGFLNTEAFF.

The V and J genes are TRBV6-1 and TRBJ1-2, with D uncertain. V shed 7 bases and J shed 2 bases, with 17 bases lying between them. CDR1 and CDR2 (germline): MNHNS, SASEGT. The CDR3 extends over 15 amino acids. This CDR3 reads CASKTRAAWNYGYTF. The CDR3 coding sequence is TGTGCCAGCAAGACCAGAGCCGCCTGGAACTATGGCTACACCTTC.

The DNA for the CDR3 is TGTGCCAGCAGTGAACGGACAGGGGCTTATGGCTACACCTTC. Its translation: CASSERTGAYGYTF. J is TRBJ1-2 and V is TRBV2; 9 nucleotides agree with TRBD1. The CDR3 runs 14 residues. With V trimmed by 2 bases and J by 5 bases, 3 bases remained unmatched. CDR1 SNHLY and CDR2 FYNNEI come from the germline V gene.

This clone appeared many times. The chain carries TRBV28 and TRBJ1-3; D might be TRBD1 (6 bases). The germline CDR1 and CDR2 sequences are MDHEN and SYDVKM. With 6 bases removed from V and 3 bases from J, the gap between germline ends came to 15 bases. The CDR3 has 15 amino acids. As DNA, the CDR3 is TGTGCCAGCAGAGGGGGGACTTCGTATGGAAACACCATATATTTT. Translated: CASRGGTSYGNTIYF. Variable domain in full (rest from reference TRBV28 and TRBJ1-3): DVKVTQSSRYLVKRTGEKVFLECVQDMDHENMFWYRQDPGLGLRLIYFSYDVKMKEKGDIPEGYSVSREKKERFSLILESASTNQTSMYLCASRGGTSYGNTIYFGEGSWLTVV.

This CDR3 reads CASSLGDRGKGYNEQFF. The CDR3 DNA reads TGTGCCAGCAGCTTGGGGGACAGGGGGAAGGGGTACAATGAGCAGTTCTTC. The chain joins TRBV5-4 to TRBJ2-1; 11 nucleotides line up with TRBD1. CDR3 length: 17 amino acids. Germline-derived CDR1 and CDR2 are SGHNT and YYREEE (reference sequence). Unmatched junction bases numbered 6, after V lost 0 bases and J lost 4 bases.

The chain uses TRBV6-6 and TRBJ1-5; tentatively, D is TRBD1 (5 bases). V lost 5 bases, J lost 3 bases, and 17 bases lay in between. CDR1 is MNHNY and CDR2 is SVGAGI in the germline V gene (reference sequence). This CDR3 region has 16 residues. The CDR3 here is CASSPHSQVLNQPQHF. For the CDR3, the DNA is TGTGCCAGCAGTCCCCATTCACAGGTTCTCAATCAGCCCCAGCATTTT.

This chain uses TRBV10-2 with TRBJ2-3; D might be TRBD2 (5 bases). The length of the CDR3 is 13 residues. The V gene's germline CDR1 is WSHSY and CDR2 SAAADI. Deletions cut 2 bases from V and 9 bases from J, with 12 bases between. The CDR3 DNA reads as TGCGCCAGCAGTGAGAGAATAGGACTGACGCAGTATTTT. It codes for CASSERIGLTQYF.

The genes are TRBV7-2 and TRBJ2-3; possibly TRBD1 for D (5 bases). V was shortened by 5 bases and J by 7 bases, with 13 bases between the two germline ends. Germline CDR1 reads SGHTA; CDR2 reads FQGNSA. The CDR3 length is 13 residues. The CDR3 region has the DNA TGTGCCAGCAGCCTTGGATGGGGCAATACGCAGTATTTT. Encoded protein: CASSLGWGNTQYF.

The table lists this clone with many counts. The chain has TRBV6-1 and TRBJ2-7; D ambiguous. Germline CDR1 is MNHNS and CDR2 is SASEGT. The V end lost 10 bases, the J end lost 4 bases, and 14 bases lay between the germline ends. The CDR3 has 12 amino acids. CDR3 protein: CATENVEYEQYV. DNA for the CDR3: TGTGCCACCGAAAACGTGGAGTACGAGCAGTACGTC.

A few counts support this clone. The genes are TRBV6-1 and TRBJ2-7, with D perhaps TRBD2 (6 bases). The CDR3 has 14 amino acids. The germline gives CDR1 MNHNS, CDR2 SASEGT. Trimming took 5 bases from V and 1 from J, leaving 12 bases between them. The CDR3 region is CASSLGDLSYEQYF. As DNA, the CDR3 is TGTGCCAGCAGTTTGGGGGACTTATCCTACGAGCAGTACTTC.

The V call is TRBV5-8, the J call TRBJ1-2; unclear D gene. Germline V lookup: CDR1 SGHTS, CDR2 YDEGEE. Trimming took 4 bases from V and 4 from J, leaving 17 bases between them. This CDR3 has 15 residues. The CDR3 region is CASSRNLNQFYGYTF. The CDR3 region has the DNA TGTGCCAGCAGCCGAAATCTTAATCAATTCTATGGCTACACCTTC.

The gene calls are TRBV5-1 and TRBJ2-1; D perhaps matches TRBD2 (6 bases). Trimming shortened V by 4 bases and J by 2 bases, and 10 bases separated the two germline ends. Germline V gene lookup returns CDR1 SGHRS and CDR2 YFSETQ. The CDR3 consists of 14 residues. CDR3 DNA: TGCGCCAGCAGCCATAGCGGAACCTACAATGAGCAGTTCTTC. Translation gives CASSHSGTYNEQFF.

The chain combines TRBV20-1 with TRBJ1-2; no reliable D call. The CDR3 has 11 amino acids. Trimming removed 5 bases at V and 8 bases at J, with 12 bases between. Germline loops: CDR1 DFQATT, CDR2 SNEGSKA (reference sequence). The CDR3 bases are TGCAGTGCTGTTGACCCGGGGGGCTACACCTTC. Translated: CSAVDPGGYTF.

Only a few counts were recorded for this clone. The chain combines TRBV21-1 with TRBJ2-2. TRBV21-1 is marked as a pseudogene. The CDR3 runs to 13 residues. This CDR3 is CASSKESEEELFF. The CDR3, as DNA: TGTGCCAGCAGCAAAGAATCGGAAGAAGAGCTGTTTTTT.